This record covers a single T cell receptor beta chain. What it binds is unknown. TCRdb's copy holds only in-frame clones and misses some; the assay was immunoSEQ multiplex PCR. The sample yields 35,000 to 50,000 clones, approximately 90% seen once. Trimming pared 1 base from V and 0 bases from J, leaving 8 bases between. CDR3 length: 15 residues. Germline assignment: CDR1 MGHRA and CDR2 YSYEKL. Stated time point: week 23, last vaccination. What each vaccine dose contained was 300 ug of mutant IDH1 20-mer peptide, accompanied by topical imiquimod. The donor cohort comprised cases of new WHO grade 3 or 4 IDH1-mutant, ATRX-lost astrocytoma. The data stem from a study of a mutant IDH1 vaccine in newly diagnosed glioma.

The material sequenced was PBMCs, taken from a glioma patient whose treatment included an IDH1 peptide vaccine. The TCR originated in a man aged 45-60 years with glioma. The genes are TRBV4-1 and TRBJ2-3; no definite D call. The DNA of the CDR3 is TGCGCCAGCAGCCAAGCTGGGTTCAGCACAGATACGCAGTATTTT. This gives the protein CASSQAGFSTDTQYF.